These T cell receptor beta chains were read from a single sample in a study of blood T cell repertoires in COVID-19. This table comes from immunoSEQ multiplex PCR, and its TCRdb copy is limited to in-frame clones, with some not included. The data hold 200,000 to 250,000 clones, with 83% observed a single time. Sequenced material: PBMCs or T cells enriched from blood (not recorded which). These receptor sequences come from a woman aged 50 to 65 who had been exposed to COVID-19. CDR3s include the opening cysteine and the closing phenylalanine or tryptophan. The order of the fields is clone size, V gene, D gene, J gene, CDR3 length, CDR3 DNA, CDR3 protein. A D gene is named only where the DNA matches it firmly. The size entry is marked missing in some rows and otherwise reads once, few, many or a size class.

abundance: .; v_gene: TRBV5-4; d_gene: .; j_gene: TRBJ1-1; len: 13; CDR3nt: TGTGCCAGCAGCTTAAGGGGAGGAACTGAAGCTTTCTTT; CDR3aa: CASSLRGGTEAFF
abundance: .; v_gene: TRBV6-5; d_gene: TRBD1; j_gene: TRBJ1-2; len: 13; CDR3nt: TGTGCCAGCAGAACGACAGGGAGAGAAGGCTACACCTTC; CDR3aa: CASRTTGREGYTF
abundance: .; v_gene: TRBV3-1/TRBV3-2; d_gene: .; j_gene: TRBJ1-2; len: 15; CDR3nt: TGTGCCAGCAGCCAAGGCGCAGGAATACACTATGGCTACACCTTC; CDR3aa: CASSQGAGIHYGYTF
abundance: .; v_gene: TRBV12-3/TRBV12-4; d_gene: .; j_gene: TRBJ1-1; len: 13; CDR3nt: TGTGCCAGCACGGCGGGAGAGAACACTGAAGCTTTCTTT; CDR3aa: CASTAGENTEAFF
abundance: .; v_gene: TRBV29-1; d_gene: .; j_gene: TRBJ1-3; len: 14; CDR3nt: TGCAGCGTCGGGGGGGAGAGCTCTGGAAACACCATATATTTT; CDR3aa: CSVGGESSGNTIYF
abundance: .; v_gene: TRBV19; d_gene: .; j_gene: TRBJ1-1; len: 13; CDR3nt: TGTGCCAGTAGTACCTCAGCACTCGGCGGAGCTTTCTTT; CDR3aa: CASSTSALGGAFF
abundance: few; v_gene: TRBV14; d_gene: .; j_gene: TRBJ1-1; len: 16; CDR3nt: TGTGCCAGCAGCCGACATCCTCTCGACAGAAACACTGAAGCTTTCTTT; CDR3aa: CASSRHPLDRNTEAFF
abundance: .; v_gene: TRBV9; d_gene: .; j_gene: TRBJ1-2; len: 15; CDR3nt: TGTGCCAGCAGCGCGTCCAGGTCGTCTAACTATGGCTACACCTTC; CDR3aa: CASSASRSSNYGYTF
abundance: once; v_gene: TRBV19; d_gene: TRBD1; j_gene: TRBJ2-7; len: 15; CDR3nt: TGTGCCAGTAGCCCCAGAACAGGGGCCGGTAGCAGGCAGTACTTC; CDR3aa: CASSPRTGAGSRQYF
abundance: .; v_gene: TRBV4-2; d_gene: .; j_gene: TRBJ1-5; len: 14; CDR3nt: TGTGCCAGCAGCCCCCAAGGCGCCGGGCAGCCCCAGCATTTT; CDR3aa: CASSPQGAGQPQHF
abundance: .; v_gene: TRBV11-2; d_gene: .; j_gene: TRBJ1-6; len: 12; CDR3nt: TGTGCCAGCAGTCGGGGGGGTTCACCCCTCCACTTT; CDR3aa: CASSRGGSPLHF
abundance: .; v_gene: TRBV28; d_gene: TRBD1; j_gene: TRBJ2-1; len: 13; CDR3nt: TGTGCCAGCAGTAGGGACAGGGGGGATGAGCAGTTCTTC; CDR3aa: CASSRDRGDEQFF
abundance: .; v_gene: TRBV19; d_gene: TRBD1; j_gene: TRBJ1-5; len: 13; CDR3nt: TGTGCCAGTAGAACAGGGGGCTCTCAGCCCCAGCATTTT; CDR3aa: CASRTGGSQPQHF
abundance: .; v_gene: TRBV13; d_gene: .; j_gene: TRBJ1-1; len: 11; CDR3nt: TGTGCCAGCAGCGTGACATCTGAAGCTTTCTTT; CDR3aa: CASSVTSEAFF
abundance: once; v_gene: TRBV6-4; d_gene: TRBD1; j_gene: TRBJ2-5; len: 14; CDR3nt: TGTGCCAGCAGTGAAGAGACAGGGGTGGGAACCCAGTACTTC; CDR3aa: CASSEETGVGTQYF
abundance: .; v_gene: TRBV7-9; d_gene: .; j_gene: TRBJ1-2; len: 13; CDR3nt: TGTGCCAGCAGCTTAGTTACCGGCTATGGCTACACCTTC; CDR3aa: CASSLVTGYGYTF
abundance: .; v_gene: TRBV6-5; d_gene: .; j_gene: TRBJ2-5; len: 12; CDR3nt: TGTGCCAGCGGTACTGGTGGGCTGACCCAGTACTTC; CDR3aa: CASGTGGLTQYF